One sample yielded the 24 T cell receptor beta chains listed below, sequenced in a study of CD8+ T cells in alopecia areata. Following extraction, RNA underwent reverse transcription to cDNA, which served as the sequencing template. Sequenced by immunoSEQ multiplex PCR; TCRdb stores in-frame clones only, minus some. The data hold 150,000 or so clones, with over 45% observed a single time. The material sequenced was CD4+ T cells sorted from blood. These receptor sequences come from a human donor with alopecia areata.

As to this clone: Other DNA sequences in this sample translate to the same CDR3. The chain has TRBV20-1 and TRBJ2-3, with D hard to call. Trimming took off 3 bases at V and 1 base at J, with 2 bases between the two ends. The CDR3 covers 11 residues. The germline V gene encodes CDR1 DFQATT and CDR2 SNEGSKA (reference sequence). Here the CDR3 reads CSASGTDTQYF. The DNA of the CDR3 is TGCAGTGCTAGTGGCACAGATACGCAGTATTTT.

This clone has only a few counts. This chain links TRBV18 with TRBJ2-1, with TRBD1 matching 9 bases. Germline trimming cut 3 bases from V and 6 bases from J; bases unmatched to any gene: 3. Germline CDR1 KGHSH, CDR2 LQKENI. The CDR3 length is 14 residues. CDR3 amino acids: CASSPGTGINEQFF. The CDR3, as DNA: TGTGCCAGCTCACCCGGGACAGGGATCAATGAGCAGTTCTTC. The full variable domain, rest sourced from reference TRBV18 and TRBJ2-1, is NAGVMQNPRHLVRRRGQEARLRCSPMKGHSHVYWYRQLPEEGLKFMVYLQKENIIDESGMPKERFSAEFPKEGPSILRIQQVVRGDSAAYFCASSPGTGINEQFFGPGTRLTVL.

This clone occurred a few times. This sequence joins TRBV20-1 and TRBJ1-4; unclear D gene. The CDR3 runs 11 residues. V shed 6 bases and J shed 5 bases, with 7 bases lying between them. Germline CDR1 reads DFQATT; CDR2 reads SNEGSKA (reference sequence). The CDR3 is CSALLNEKLFF. CDR3 sequence (DNA): TGCAGTGCCCTCCTCAATGAAAAACTGTTTTTT.

The gene calls are TRBV7-9 and TRBJ2-7, with D uncertain. The germline V gene has CDR1 SEHNR and CDR2 FQNEAQ (reference sequence). The CDR3 totals 13 residues. V was pared by 5 bases and J by 3 bases, with 11 bases between. CDR3 protein: CASSPRLVYEQYF. CDR3 nucleotides: TGTGCCAGCAGCCCCAGGCTTGTCTACGAGCAGTACTTC.

V gene TRBV14 combines with J gene TRBJ1-3; D call uncertain. Trimming took 3 bases from V and 3 from J, leaving 3 bases between them. CDR1 and CDR2 from the germline V gene are SGHDN and FVKESK. CDR3 size: 12 residues. The CDR3 DNA reads TGTGCCAGCAGCCAGAGTGGAAACACCATATATTTT. Translation: CASSQSGNTIYF.

This clone showed up just a few times. The gene calls are TRBV6-4 and TRBJ2-7; 13 bases agree with TRBD2. Trimming cost V 6 bases and J 5 bases; bases outside gene matches: 7. CDR1 MRHNA and CDR2 SNTAGT come from the germline V gene. The CDR3 is 15 amino acids. The CDR3, as DNA: TGTGCCAGCAGCGAACTAGCGGGAGGGCCCCACGAGCAGTACTTC. It translates to CASSELAGGPHEQYF.

Notes on this clone: The same CDR3 also results from other DNA sequences found in this sample. The chain is built from TRBV5-1 and TRBJ2-5; 8 bases map to TRBD2. V lost 4 bases, J lost 2 bases, and 4 bases stayed unmatched. Germline CDR1 reads SGHRS; CDR2 reads YFSETQ. The CDR3 runs to 14 residues. The CDR3 region has the DNA TGCGCCAGCAGCCTACTAGCGGCACAAGAGACCCAGTACTTC. It codes for CASSLLAAQETQYF.

This clone has only a few counts. This rearrangement joins TRBV29-1 to TRBJ2-2, with D possibly called TRBD1 or TRBD2 (5 bases each). The CDR3 loop spans 14 amino acids. The germline V gene has CDR1 SQVTM and CDR2 ANQGSEA. V shed 4 bases and J shed 2 bases, with 11 bases lying between them. The CDR3 spells CSVAGTLNTGELFF. DNA of the CDR3: TGCAGCGTTGCGGGGACCCTAAACACCGGGGAGCTGTTTTTT.

This clone turned up a few times. This sequence joins TRBV29-1 and TRBJ2-2, with D maybe TRBD2 (7 bases). Trimming removed 7 bases at V and 6 bases at J, with 18 bases between. This CDR3 has 14 residues. Germline CDR1 SQVTM, CDR2 ANQGSEA. The CDR3 is CSAVSGGGSGELFF. The CDR3 DNA sequence: TGCAGCGCTGTATCGGGGGGCGGTTCCGGGGAGCTGTTTTTT.

The chain's CDR3 is CASSQEEASGRPDTQYF. The CDR3 DNA follows: TGCGCCAGCAGCCAAGAAGAGGCTAGCGGGAGGCCAGATACGCAGTATTTT. The V gene is TRBV4-1, the J gene TRBJ2-3, with 11 bases fitting TRBD2. The J segment lost 4 bases and the V segment lost 0 bases, leaving 6 bases of the junction unmatched. The CDR3 spans 17 residues. Germline CDR1 is MGHRA and CDR2 is YSYEKL.

This sequence joins TRBV28 and TRBJ2-5; 8 nucleotides match TRBD1. The germline CDR1 and CDR2 sequences are MDHEN and SYDVKM. This CDR3 is 14 amino acids long. The V and J ends lost 5 bases and 5 bases, in that order; junction bases with no gene match: 7. The DNA of the CDR3 is TGTGCCAGCAGTCGAGACAGGGGCGGGGAGACCCAGTACTTC. This encodes CASSRDRGGETQYF.

This clone was observed a few times. The rearrangement joins TRBV29-1 to TRBJ1-2; TRBD1 matches at 8 bases. The germline CDR1 and CDR2 sequences are SQVTM and ANQGSEA. CDR3 size: 11 residues. Here the CDR3 DNA reads TGCGCTACAGGGGGAAACTTGGGCTACACCTTC. Amino acids: CATGGNLGYTF.

This clone was seen a few times. The J gene is TRBJ2-1, the V gene TRBV29-1, with D possibly being TRBD1 or TRBD2 (5 bases each). The CDR3 extends over 12 amino acids. V dropped 1 base and J dropped 12 bases, with 13 bases sitting between them. Germline CDR1 is SQVTM and CDR2 is ANQGSEA. As DNA, the CDR3 is TGCAGCGTTGAAGCCGGGACCCAGGGGCAGTTCTTC. Translating it yields CSVEAGTQGQFF.

CDR3 in amino acids: CASRRGAGTYGYTF. DNA for the CDR3: TGTGCCAGCCGCCGAGGGGCAGGAACCTATGGCTACACCTTC. The V call is TRBV6-5, the J call TRBJ1-2; D may be TRBD1 (5 bases). CDR1 and CDR2 from the germline V gene are MNHEY and SVGAGI. Trimming stripped 8 bases from V and 4 bases from J, with 17 bases between. The CDR3 covers 14 residues.

The V gene is TRBV29-1, the J gene TRBJ2-6, with D tentatively TRBD2 (6 bases). The V and J ends lost 6 bases and 4 bases respectively, with 16 bases between them. The germline CDR1 and CDR2 sequences are SQVTM and ANQGSEA. The CDR3 has 15 residues. The DNA of the CDR3 is TGCAGCGTAACTCCGGGACTGGGGGGGGCCAACGTCCTGACTTTC. This sequence encodes CSVTPGLGGANVLTF.

The J gene is TRBJ1-1, the V gene TRBV29-1; D unresolved. CDR3 length: 12 residues. The ends were cut back, 7 bases at V and 1 base at J, with 10 bases in the middle. CDR1 is SQVTM and CDR2 is ANQGSEA in the germline V gene. In DNA, the CDR3 is TGCAGCGCCGTTAAAACGAACACTGAAGCTTTCTTT. It codes for CSAVKTNTEAFF.

This clone came up a few times. This rearrangement joins TRBV9 to TRBJ2-1; 10 bases are a match to TRBD2. From germline, CDR1 is SGDLS and CDR2 YYNGEE. V lost 3 bases and J lost 4; bases outside the gene matches: 4. CDR3 length: 15 amino acids. The CDR3 region has the DNA TGTGCCAGCAGCGAAGCGGGAGGGCCTTACAATGAGCAGTTCTTC. Encoded protein: CASSEAGGPYNEQFF.

This chain joins TRBV10-3 and TRBJ2-3, with D maybe TRBD2 (5 bases). Trimming took off 6 bases at V and 4 bases at J, with 11 bases between the two ends. The CDR3 totals 13 residues. Germline CDR1 and CDR2: ENHRY and SYGVKD. CDR3 nucleotides: TGTGCCATCAGAAGGACTGGGGCAGATACGCAGTATTTT. Protein product: CAIRRTGADTQYF.

The genes are TRBV6-6 and TRBJ1-1; D gene unclear. The V gene lost 1 base and the J gene lost 11 bases, with 11 bases spanning the gap. Per germline, CDR1 MNHNY and CDR2 SVGAGI (reference sequence). The length of the CDR3 is 12 residues. CDR3 sequence: CASSYLGGWAFF. The CDR3, as DNA: TGTGCCAGCAGTTACTTGGGCGGTTGGGCTTTCTTT.

This chain joins TRBV10-3 and TRBJ1-2, with TRBD1 matching over 10 bases. This CDR3 is 17 amino acids long. CDR1 is ENHRY and CDR2 is SYGVKD in the germline V gene. Germline trimming cut 6 bases from V and 0 bases from J; bases unmatched to any gene: 10. The CDR3 reads CAIRVRDRGPSNYGYTF. In nucleotides, the CDR3 is TGTGCCATCAGGGTCCGGGACAGGGGACCGTCTAACTATGGCTACACCTTC.

The J gene is TRBJ2-1, the V gene TRBV30; 10 bases match TRBD2. The CDR3 is 15 residues long. J lost 5 bases, V lost 0 bases, and 4 bases had no gene match. Germline CDR1 is GTSNPN and CDR2 is SVGIG (reference sequence). This CDR3 is CAWSVLAGSNNEQFF. As DNA, the CDR3 is TGTGCCTGGAGTGTACTAGCGGGATCAAACAATGAGCAGTTCTTC.

This sequence joins TRBV29-1 and TRBJ1-4; tentatively, D is TRBD1 (6 bases). The CDR3 runs 14 residues. The V end lost 2 bases, the J end lost 4 bases, and 11 bases lay between the germline ends. In germline, CDR1 is SQVTM, CDR2 ANQGSEA. CDR3 loop: CSVERGQRNEKLFF. The CDR3, as DNA: TGCAGCGTTGAAAGGGGACAACGTAATGAAAAACTGTTTTTT.

For the CDR3, the DNA is TGTGCCAGCAGTCCACTAGCGGGAGGTTTCTTCGAGCAGTACTTC. It encodes CASSPLAGGFFEQYF. The chain uses TRBV28 and TRBJ2-7, with 12 bases matching TRBD2. CDR1 is MDHEN, CDR2 SYDVKM, per germline. V dropped 5 bases and J dropped 6; count of bases not matched to a gene: 8. The CDR3 totals 15 residues.

This chain joins TRBV6-6 and TRBJ2-3; D is uncertain. V dropped 7 bases and J dropped 2 bases, with 4 bases sitting between them. CDR3 length: 11 residues. Per germline, CDR1 MNHNY and CDR2 SVGAGI (reference sequence). Here the CDR3 DNA reads TGTGCCAGCACCCACACAGATACGCAGTATTTT. Translation gives CASTHTDTQYF.